The T cell receptor (beta chain) described here comes from a study of CD8+CD57+ T cells in acquired aplastic anemia (dated 2018 in TCRdb). Study-wide context: A mean of approximately 3 ug of DNA, ranging from about 0.2 to 27.4 ug, was extracted from sorted CD4+ and CD8+ cells. CD8+CD57+ expansion was defined as frequency above the mean frequency observed in healthy subjects.

Per the germline V gene (reference sequence), SEHNR is the CDR1 and FQNEAQ is the CDR2. Spanning cysteine to phenylalanine, the CDR3 consists of 13 amino acids. Just the 39-base CDR3 DNA is kept, in frame starting at base 1. General study outcomes and caveats: CD8+ Simpson's diversity did not differ significantly between patients and healthy controls (P=0.060). Around 30 CD8+ CDR3 sequences were found to be shared between patients and controls, but these sequences appeared to be highly expressed in patients and within the immunodominant clones of the patients.

Remarks on this clonotype: It lacks a known antigen. Germline is not matched at one junction end, which may reflect a read error.

Patients chosen for sequencing had shown expansion of CD8+CD57+ cells by flow cytometry. All patients had severe acquired aplastic anemia diagnosed by International Study of Aplastic Anemia and Agranulocytosis and Camitta criteria. No therapy had been received by the patients at the time of blood sampling. The study deep-sequenced TCR repertoires of sorted CD4+ and CD8+ blood T cells from severe aplastic anemia patients and healthy subjects. Patients were enrolled under clinicaltrials.gov protocols 00001620, 01623167, 00001397, 00071045, 00081523 and 00961064 in the USA. Ficoll-Paque density gradient centrifugation was used to isolate peripheral blood mononuclear cells. Before DNA extraction, CD4+ and CD8+ T cells were sorted by FACS or by magnetic beads. Genomic DNA was used as template for profiling of TCR beta VDJ combinations and CDR3 sequences. An Illumina HiSeq 2000 was used for TCR repertoire sequencing. The published analysis was carried out like this. TRBV/TRBJ rearrangement plots, CDR3 size and DJ length profiles, and Simpson's diversity index were used to assess repertoires. The most abundant DNA sequence in the deep sequencing data was defined as the immunodominant clone. CDR3 amino acid sequences were checked for sharing across subjects and were also compared against the VDJdb database and published repertoires. TCRdb took the public reads, trimmed them with fastp at Q25, ran MiXCR for clone calling and kept in-frame beta chains. CDR3 protein sequences are deduplicated, and each keeps its most common genes and DNA. TCRdb, rather than the study authors, made the V and J calls. The sample has hundreds of thousands of distinct CDR3 sequences on record, 45% to 50% of them singletons. The ten largest clones take up over 7.5% of the sample.

The sample comprised sorted CD4+, CD8+, or CD8+CD57+ T cells (not recorded which) from PBMCs. This receptor chain uses TRBV7-9 and TRBJ2-4; the D gene cannot be resolved reliably. This clonotype was sampled from a human donor with aplastic anemia. The DNA is TGTGCCAGCAGCCGCGGAGCCAAAAGCATTCAGTACTTC. The encoded protein is CASSRGAKSIQYF.